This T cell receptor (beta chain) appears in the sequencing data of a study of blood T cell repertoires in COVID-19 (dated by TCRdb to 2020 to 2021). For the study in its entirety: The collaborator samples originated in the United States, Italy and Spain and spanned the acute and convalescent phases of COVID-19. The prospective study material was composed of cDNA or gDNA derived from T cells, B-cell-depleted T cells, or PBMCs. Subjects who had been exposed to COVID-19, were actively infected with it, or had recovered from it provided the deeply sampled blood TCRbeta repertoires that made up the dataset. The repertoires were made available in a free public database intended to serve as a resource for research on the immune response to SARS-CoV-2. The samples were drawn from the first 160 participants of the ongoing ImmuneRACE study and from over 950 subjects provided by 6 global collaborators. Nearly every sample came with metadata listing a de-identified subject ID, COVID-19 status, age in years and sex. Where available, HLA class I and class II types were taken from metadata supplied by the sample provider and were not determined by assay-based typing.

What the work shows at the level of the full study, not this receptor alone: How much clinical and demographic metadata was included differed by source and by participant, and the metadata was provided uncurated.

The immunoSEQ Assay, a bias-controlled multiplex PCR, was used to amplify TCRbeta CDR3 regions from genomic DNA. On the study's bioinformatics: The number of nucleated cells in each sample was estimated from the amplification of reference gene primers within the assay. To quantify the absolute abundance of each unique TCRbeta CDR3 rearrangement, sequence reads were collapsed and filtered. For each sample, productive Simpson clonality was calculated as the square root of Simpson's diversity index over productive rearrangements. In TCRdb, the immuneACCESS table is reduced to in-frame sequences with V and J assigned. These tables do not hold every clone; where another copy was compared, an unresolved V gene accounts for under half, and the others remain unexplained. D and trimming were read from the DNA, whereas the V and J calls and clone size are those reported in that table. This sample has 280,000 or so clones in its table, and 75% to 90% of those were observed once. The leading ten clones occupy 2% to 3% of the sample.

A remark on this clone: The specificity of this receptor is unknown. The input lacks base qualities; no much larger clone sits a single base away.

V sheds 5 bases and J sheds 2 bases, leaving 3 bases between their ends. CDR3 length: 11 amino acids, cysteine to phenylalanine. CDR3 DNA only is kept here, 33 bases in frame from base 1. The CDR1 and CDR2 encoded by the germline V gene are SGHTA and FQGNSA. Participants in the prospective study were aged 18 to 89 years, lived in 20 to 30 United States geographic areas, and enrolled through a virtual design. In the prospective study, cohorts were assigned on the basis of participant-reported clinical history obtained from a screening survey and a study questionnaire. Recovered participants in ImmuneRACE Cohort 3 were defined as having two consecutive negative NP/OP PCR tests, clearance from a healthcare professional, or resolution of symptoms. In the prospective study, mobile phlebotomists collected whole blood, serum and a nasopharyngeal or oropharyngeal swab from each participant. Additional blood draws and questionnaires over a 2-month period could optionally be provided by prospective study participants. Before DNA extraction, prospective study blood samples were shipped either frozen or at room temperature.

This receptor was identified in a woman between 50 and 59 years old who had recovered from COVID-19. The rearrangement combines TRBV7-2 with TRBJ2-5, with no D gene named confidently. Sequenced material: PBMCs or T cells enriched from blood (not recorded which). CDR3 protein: CASSPQETQYF. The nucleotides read TGTGCCAGCAGCCCTCAAGAGACCCAGTACTTC.